These 18 T cell receptor beta chains share one sample of origin, sequenced in a study of shared clonotypes between healthy human individuals. The table came from immunoSEQ multiplex PCR; TCRdb's copy has only in-frame clones and leaves some out. The sample lists approximately 1.5 million clones, around 98% occurring once. Sequencing was performed on naive CD4+ T cells sorted from blood. Subset defined: CD45RA+ positively selected. The receptors were gathered from a man younger than 40 in good health.

CDR3 sequence (DNA): TGTGCCAGCAGCCCTGTCATGAACACTGAAGCTTTCTTT. Protein product: CASSPVMNTEAFF. The chain combines TRBV7-2 with TRBJ1-1; D remains unclear. CDR1 and CDR2 (germline): SGHTA, FQGNSA. V was clipped by 5 bases and J by 0 bases, with 7 bases between them. This CDR3 is built from 13 residues.

About this clone: A junction boundary mismatches the germline segment, possibly from a read error. V usage is TRBV4-1 and J usage is TRBJ1-5; D is uncertain. Germline V gene lookup returns CDR1 MGHRA and CDR2 YSYEKL. The CDR3 is 12 residues long. CDR3 nucleotides: TGTGCCAGCAGCTTAGTGGGTCAGCCCCAGCATTTT. Protein sequence: CASSLVGQPQHF.

J is TRBJ2-1 and V is TRBV11-3, with D possibly TRBD1 on 6 matching bases. Germline CDR1 is SGHNT and CDR2 is YENEEA. Trimming shortened V by 3 bases and J by 2 bases, and 14 bases separated the two germline ends. CDR3 length equals 16 residues. The CDR3 DNA is TGTGCCAGCAGCTTGTCAATGGACAGCCCCTACAATGAGCAGTTCTTC. It is translated as CASSLSMDSPYNEQFF.

The chain combines TRBV7-2 with TRBJ2-2; D unresolved. Germline CDR1 and CDR2: SGHTA and FQGNSA. V lost 7 bases to trimming and J lost 4 bases, with 13 bases between them. The CDR3 consists of 14 residues. The CDR3 loop reads CASTQIMSTGELFF. The CDR3 DNA sequence: TGTGCCAGCACCCAAATAATGTCCACCGGGGAGCTGTTTTTT.

V gene TRBV18 combines with J gene TRBJ2-1, with 10 nucleotides matching TRBD2. This CDR3 is built from 16 residues. J lost 5 bases, V lost 3 bases, and 7 bases had no gene match. Germline loops: CDR1 KGHSH, CDR2 LQKENI. The CDR3: CASSPLGLADNNEQFF. Written as DNA, the CDR3 is TGTGCCAGCTCACCGCTCGGACTAGCGGACAACAATGAGCAGTTCTTC. Filled out from reference TRBV18 and TRBJ2-1, the complete variable domain reads NAGVMQNPRHLVRRRGQEARLRCSPMKGHSHVYWYRQLPEEGLKFMVYLQKENIIDESGMPKERFSAEFPKEGPSILRIQQVVRGDSAAYFCASSPLGLADNNEQFFGPGTRLTVL.

CDR3 coding DNA: TGTGCCAGCAGACTCCTAGCGGGAGGGCTGGATACGCAGTATTTT. Its translation is CASRLLAGGLDTQYF. The chain recombines TRBV6-4 with TRBJ2-3, with 12 bases fitting TRBD2. The germline V gene has CDR1 MRHNA and CDR2 SNTAGT. The length of the CDR3 is 15 residues. V lost 6 bases to trimming and J lost 6 bases; unmatched junction nucleotides: 7.

A word on this clone: Other DNA sequences within the sample encode an identical CDR3. The DNA of the CDR3 is TGCGCCAGCAGCTTGGCCGGGGGAAATCAGCCCCAGCATTTT. It specifies CASSLAGGNQPQHF. The chain has TRBV5-1 and TRBJ1-5; possible D gene TRBD1, 5 bases. There are 14 residues in the CDR3. Germline loops: CDR1 SGHRS, CDR2 YFSETQ. The ends were cut back, 0 bases at V and 4 bases at J, with 8 bases in the middle.

The CDR3 reads CASSLSRLAGPPIGELFF. The CDR3 DNA is TGTGCCAGCAGTTTATCAAGGCTAGCGGGCCCTCCAATCGGGGAGCTGTTTTTT. The rearrangement uses TRBV27 and TRBJ2-2; 8 bases line up with TRBD2. Germline lookup yields CDR1 MNHEY and CDR2 SMNVEV (reference sequence). This CDR3 is 18 amino acids long. J lost 7 bases, V lost 0 bases, and 13 bases had no gene match.

The chain joins TRBV28 to TRBJ1-5, with D tentatively TRBD1 (6 bases). V dropped 7 bases and J dropped 4 bases, with 14 bases sitting between them. The V gene's germline CDR1 is MDHEN and CDR2 SYDVKM. The CDR3 has 14 residues. The CDR3 coding sequence is TGTGCCAGCAAGCGACAGGCAGAAAATCAGCCCCAGCATTTT. It encodes CASKRQAENQPQHF.

The rearrangement joins TRBV28 to TRBJ2-1; 8 bases are shared with TRBD1. The CDR3 sequence is 16 residues long. The trim removed 4 bases at V and 8 bases at J, leaving 13 bases unmatched. Germline CDR1 MDHEN, CDR2 SYDVKM. CDR3 in DNA: TGTGCCAGCAGTTCCCCCTCCTCCGGGACAGGCGATGAGCAGTTCTTC. Amino acid sequence: CASSSPSSGTGDEQFF.

The V gene is TRBV11-3, the J gene TRBJ2-3; D unresolved. Deletions cut 2 bases from V and 2 bases from J, with 11 bases between. CDR1 SGHNT and CDR2 YENEEA come from the germline V gene. There are 15 residues in the CDR3. The CDR3 bases are TGTGCCAGCAGCTTAACCCCAGACAACACAGATACGCAGTATTTT. Translated: CASSLTPDNTDTQYF. The variable domain in full, with the rest retrieved from reference TRBV11-3 and TRBJ2-3, is EAGVVQSPRYKIIEKKQPVAFWCNPISGHNTLYWYLQNLGQGPELLIRYENEEAVDDSQLPKDRFSAERLKGVDSTLKIQPAELGDSAVYLCASSLTPDNTDTQYFGPGTRLTVL.

Here the CDR3 DNA reads TGTGCCAGCAGTGGAGGGACTAGCGGGCTAGATACGCAGTATTTT. Translation: CASSGGTSGLDTQYF. V gene TRBV6-1 combines with J gene TRBJ2-3; TRBD2 matches at 12 bases. This CDR3 region has 15 residues. Germline trimming cut 4 bases from V and 5 bases from J; bases unmatched to any gene: 4. CDR1 and CDR2 from the germline V gene are MNHNS and SASEGT.

This clone was picked up one time. V and J are TRBV18 and TRBJ1-1; the D is unclear. V gave up 6 bases and J gave up 1 base, with 15 bases separating them. The CDR3 has 15 amino acids. The germline V gene encodes CDR1 KGHSH and CDR2 LQKENI. The CDR3 DNA is TGTGCCAGCTCCCTCTCTGTGGGCCAGAACACTGAAGCTTTCTTT. Translating gives CASSLSVGQNTEAFF.

The table lists this clone with a count of one. As DNA, the CDR3 is TGTGCCAGCAGTTTATTCAACCGAGGGGCTAGCGGGCAAAGCTCCTACGAGCAGTACTTC. It encodes CASSLFNRGASGQSSYEQYF. The V and J genes are TRBV27 and TRBJ2-5; 8 bases are a match to TRBD2. The J call is doubtful: the DNA matches TRBJ2-7 better. The CDR3 has 20 amino acids. The germline gives CDR1 MNHEY, CDR2 SMNVEV (reference sequence).

V and J are TRBV5-1 and TRBJ1-1; D might be TRBD1 (5 bases). The CDR3 spans 14 residues. V gave up 4 bases and J gave up 4 bases, with 14 bases separating them. Looked up from germline, CDR1 is SGHRS and CDR2 is YFSETQ. The CDR3 DNA reads TGCGCCAGCAGCCGGGGCAGCCTGGGCACTGAAGCTTTCTTT. This sequence encodes CASSRGSLGTEAFF.

The rearrangement joins TRBV15 to TRBJ2-1; D remains ambiguous. The CDR3 covers 13 residues. Germline-derived CDR1 and CDR2 are LNHNV and YYDKDF (reference sequence). The V end lost 5 bases, the J end lost 1 base, and 6 bases lay between the germline ends. The CDR3 protein is CATSGGSYNEQFF. The CDR3 nucleotides read TGTGCCACCAGCGGCGGATCCTACAATGAGCAGTTCTTC.

This clone occurred once. Additional DNA sequences in this sample encode the identical CDR3. The chain has TRBV5-1 and TRBJ2-5, with TRBD2 identical over 8 bases. This CDR3 has 14 residues. Germline CDR1 is SGHRS and CDR2 is YFSETQ. The V gene end was trimmed by 3 bases and the J gene end by 4 bases; junction bases not matched to a gene: 5. CDR3 sequence: CASSSQGLGETQYF. As DNA, the CDR3 is TGCGCCAGCAGCTCGCAGGGACTAGGAGAGACCCAGTACTTC.

This clone was recorded once. This rearrangement joins TRBV14 to TRBJ1-2; a weak D match, TRBD1 (5 bases). The V and J ends lost 1 base and 3 bases respectively, with 6 bases between them. This CDR3 region has 13 residues. The germline V gene has CDR1 SGHDN and CDR2 FVKESK. This chain's CDR3 is CASSQGQYYGYTF. CDR3 nucleotide sequence: TGTGCCAGCAGCCAAGGACAGTACTATGGCTACACCTTC.